This TCR beta chain was retrieved from a study of early stage breast cancer tumors (TCRdb year 2017). For the wider study: Of the approximately 15 invasive breast tumors, twelve were found to be estrogen receptor-positive, progesterone receptor-positive and HER2-negative. About 70% of the 12 ER+/PR+/HER2- tumors were invasive ductal carcinomas, while the other four were invasive lobular carcinomas. On average, each sample got about 9.3-fold read coverage. A total of 2.5 million to 3 million templates, representing 1,097,674 unique clonotypes, were detected across all samples. Paper-wide results and their limitations: Enriched TCRB sequences shared across patients were found to be mostly commonly generated sequences that were unlikely to play an important role in the tumor microenvironment. Compared with adjacent normal breast tissue, tumors had about 2.5-fold higher T cell density and higher clonality. Chain pairing and functional markers such as CD4, CD8 and FOXP3 were missed by bulk genomic DNA sequencing of unsorted cells. Greater similarity was observed between blood and normal breast repertoires than between blood and tumor repertoires, and tumor was distinguished from normal in about 90% of the 16 patients when each tissue was compared with blood. Analysis by tumor subtype was prevented by the small cohort size.

The study profiled bulk TCR beta-chain repertoires in matched peripheral blood, tumor and adjacent normal breast tissue taken from approximately 15 patients with early-stage breast cancer. Before surgery, roughly 4.5-11 mL of whole blood was collected into EDTA tubes and then processed within 2 hours. Peripheral blood mononuclear cells were isolated by Ficoll-Paque centrifugation in SepMate-50 tubes. For storage in liquid nitrogen, PBMCs were cryopreserved as aliquots of 2 to 4 million cells in about 90% FBS with roughly 10% DMSO. The Qiagen AllPrep DNA/RNA Mini kit was used to extract genomic DNA. Trimming costs V 0 bases and J 5 bases, and their ends lie 3 bases apart. The germline V gene (reference sequence) supplies CDR1 MNHNY and CDR2 SVGAGI. Measured from the cysteine to the phenylalanine, the CDR3 is 12 residues long. Only the CDR3 DNA is retained, 36 bases long and in frame from the first base.

In regard to this clone: What this receptor recognizes is not known. One base away there is no much larger clone; base qualities are not given.

Every sample was amplified as two independent genomic DNA replicates, using roughly 0.5 ug for blood and roughly 1.6 ug for tumor or normal breast. TCRB sequencing of genomic DNA was carried out with the ImmunoSeq Intro kit according to the manufacturer's instructions. The multiplex PCR ran for roughly 29 cycles using proprietary primers and spike-in control sequences for absolute quantification. An 87-bp fragment spanning the CDR3 and flanking V and J genes was sequenced with single-end 150-bp reads. Each lane of an Illumina MiSeq running version 3.0 chemistry carried seven multiplexed samples, with two replicates apiece. The authors processed their data as follows. The vendor's proprietary pipeline handled the raw data processing, merging both replicates into a single result for each sample. A clonotype was defined as productive rearrangements that share the same V-gene family, CDR3 amino acid sequence and J-gene segment. To compute clonality, the normalized Shannon entropy (Pielou evenness) of TCRB abundances was subtracted from 1. To estimate T cell density, the total number of templates was divided by the input cell count, which was inferred from how much DNA went in. Total repertoire diversity and clonality were estimated with Recon using default parameters. A clonotype counted as tumor-enriched if its abundance in tumor exceeded 0.1% and was at least 32-fold higher than its abundance in normal breast. TCRdb limited this immuneACCESS table to in-frame rearrangements with V and J called. A share of clones is missing; checked studies link under half to unresolved V genes, and the rest is unexplained. V and J calls and clone size are as listed in that table; D and trimming were resolved from the DNA. The sample data list about 51,000 clones, and roughly 78% of these were observed just once. The ten most abundant clones make up just under 3.5% of the sample.

The clonotype was recovered from a person between 35 and 49 years old with breast cancer. The chain links TRBV6-6 with TRBJ2-3; the D gene cannot be resolved reliably. Sequenced: blood. The DNA is TGTGCCAGCAGTTACTCGTTAGATACGCAGTATTTT. Its protein reads: CASSYSLDTQYF.